This T cell receptor beta chain was recovered during a study of early T cells in non-severe SARS-CoV-2 infection. Study-wide background: Chains were not paired, and sequencing was done on bulk RNA from unsorted whole blood.

Each single cDNA molecule received a unique molecular identifier. MiXCR, run by TCRdb on the 5' RACE reads, gives a single entry per CDR3 protein. The table includes 60,000 to 75,000 distinct CDR3 sequences, more than 9.5% detected once. This CDR3 is built from 13 residues. Germline CDR1 MDHEN, CDR2 SYDVKM. Study-level points and caveats: Matching against VDJdb likely underestimated virus-specific expansions, favoring anti-spike CD8.

As to this clonotype: Its specificity is unknown. A much more abundant neighbour one base away suggests this may be a read error.

This receptor was obtained from an adult who was a healthcare worker with PCR-confirmed SARS-CoV-2 infection or an uninfected control (not recorded which). The V gene is TRBV28, the J gene TRBJ1-1; D uncertain. Specimen: whole blood, collected at baseline. As DNA, the CDR3 is TGTACCAGCACCCTAGCGGGGTACACTGAAGCTTTCTTT. It translates to CTSTLAGYTEAFF.